The 13 T cell receptor beta chains below were found in one sample sequenced in a study of T-cell reconstitution after alpha-beta-depleted transplantation in children (dated by TCRdb to the mid-2010s). To prepare the library, PCR was applied. The reads were generated on an Illumina HiSeq 2500. TCR library preparation used molecular barcoding, with unique molecular identifiers applied to normalize quantification of the TCRbeta repertoire. TCRdb reanalyzed the raw reads on its own, using fastp at Q25 for trimming and MiXCR for clone calling, and kept in-frame beta chains. For every CDR3 protein sequence, its rows merge into one entry that carries the most common genes and DNA. This sample gives hundreds of thousands of distinct CDR3 sequences in total; around 12% of them show up just once. The ten largest clones capture roughly 2.8% of the sample. Sequencing was performed on PBMCs from the stem cell graft donor, taken from the stem cell graft. These receptors all stem from a human donor who donated a stem cell graft to a child with acute lymphoblastic leukemia.

This clonotype showed up many times. The chain recombines TRBV20-1 with TRBJ1-1; 8 nucleotides align to TRBD1. From germline, CDR1 is DFQATT and CDR2 SNEGSKA (reference sequence). There are 15 residues in the CDR3. The V gene end was trimmed by 0 bases and the J gene end by 5 bases; junction bases not matched to a gene: 8. The CDR3 region has the DNA TGCAGTGCTAGAGAGATAGTCACAGGGGGAACTGAAGCTTTCTTT. Encoded protein: CSAREIVTGGTEAFF.

This clonotype was seen many times. The J gene is TRBJ1-3, the V gene TRBV4-2; no reliable D call. This CDR3 spans 13 amino acids. V was pared by 11 bases and J by 9 bases, with 20 bases between. Germline CDR1 is LGHNA and CDR2 is YNFKEQ. For the CDR3, the DNA is TGTGCCGCATCCCTAACGGGGAGAGGCACCATATATTTT. This translates into CAASLTGRGTIYF.

This clonotype appeared many times. The rearrangement uses TRBV4-3 and TRBJ1-5; D remains unclear. With 3 bases removed from V and 9 bases from J, the gap between germline ends came to 15 bases. The CDR3 extends over 14 amino acids. Germline V gives CDR1 LGHNA, CDR2 YSLEER. CDR3 DNA sequence: TGCGCCAGCAGCCAGGGGATTAGGGAGTGGCCCCAGCATTTT. This encodes CASSQGIREWPQHF.

This clonotype was picked up many times. CDR3: CASSLAGAGQPQHF. The CDR3 bases are TGTGCCAGCAGCTTGGCAGGGGCGGGTCAGCCCCAGCATTTT. V and J are TRBV5-6 and TRBJ1-5; the D gene is possibly TRBD1 (6 bases). The V gene lost 0 bases and the J gene lost 6 bases, with 10 bases spanning the gap. CDR1 and CDR2 from the germline V gene are SGHDT and YYEEEE. This CDR3 comprises 14 residues.

This clonotype was seen at least ten times. The J gene is TRBJ1-6, the V gene TRBV19; possible D gene TRBD1, 5 bases. In germline, CDR1 is LNHDA, CDR2 SQIVND (reference sequence). V was shortened by 6 bases and J by 12 bases, with 12 bases between the two germline ends. CDR3 length: 12 residues. In DNA, the CDR3 is TGTGCCAGTAGCAATGGGGGGGTACCCCTCCACTTT. It is translated as CASSNGGVPLHF.

This clonotype was found a few times. Germline is not matched at one junction end, which may reflect a read error. This chain connects TRBV4-1 to TRBJ2-7; 11 nucleotides align to TRBD2. Germline CDR1 and CDR2: MGHRA and YSYEKL. The CDR3 runs to 13 residues. As DNA, the CDR3 is TGCGCCAGCAGCCCCCTAACTAGCGGGAGTGTTGTCTTC. It translates to CASSPLTSGSVVF.

A word on this clonotype: A much larger clone sits a single nucleotide away, making a read error possible. The chain employs TRBV20-1 and TRBJ2-7; possibly TRBD1 for D (6 bases). This CDR3 is built from 16 residues. Germline V lookup: CDR1 DFQATT, CDR2 SNEGSKA (reference sequence). In nucleotides, the CDR3 is TGCAATGCTAGAGATCCCCTAGGGACACTCGCCTACGAGCAGTACTTC. This translates into CNARDPLGTLAYEQYF.

This clonotype was picked up many times. V gene TRBV7-9 combines with J gene TRBJ2-2, with D hard to call. Per the germline V gene, CDR1 is SEHNR and CDR2 is FQNEAQ (reference sequence). V was shortened by 7 bases and J by 4 bases, with 4 bases between the two germline ends. The CDR3 runs 11 residues. The CDR3 region has the DNA TGTGCCAGCACAGCCACCGGGGAGCTGTTTTTT. Its protein product is CASTATGELFF. Full variable domain (outside the CDR3, taken from reference TRBV7-9 and TRBJ2-2): DTGVSQNPRHKITKRGQNVTFRCDPISEHNRLYWYRQTLGQGPEFLTYFQNEAQLEKSRLLSDRFSAERPKGSFSTLEIQRTEQGDSAMYLCASTATGELFFGEGSRLTVL.

In the case of this clonotype: A much larger clone is a single base away; this may be a read error. The J gene is TRBJ2-7, the V gene TRBV27; 12 nucleotides agree with TRBD2. The V segment lost 6 bases and the J segment 4 bases; nucleotides outside the gene matches: 7. Germline CDR1 MNHEY, CDR2 SMNVEV (reference sequence). The CDR3 is 15 amino acids. This chain's CDR3 is CASSRTSGGTYEQYF. The CDR3 DNA sequence: TGTGCCAGCAGCCGAACTAGCGGGGGGACATACGAGCAGTACTTC.

With respect to this clonotype: One junction end does not reproduce the germline sequence, and a read error may be involved. The genes are TRBV20-1 and TRBJ2-1; TRBD2 agrees at 9 bases. CDR1 and CDR2 (germline): DFQATT, SNEGSKA (reference sequence). The CDR3 runs to 21 residues. The chain's CDR3 is CCASKGLHLDWRGGSYNEQFF. DNA for the CDR3: TGCTGTGCTAGTAAGGGCCTCCATCTGGATTGGCGGGGGGGATCCTACAATGAGCAGTTCTTC.

At least ten counts were recorded for this clonotype. The CDR3 DNA reads TGCAGTGTTATCCCAGCCAGGGGCTCCTACAATGAGCAGTTCTTC. Translated, it gives CSVIPARGSYNEQFF. The gene calls are TRBV20-1 and TRBJ2-1, with D maybe TRBD1 (6 bases). Deletions cut 7 bases from V and 0 bases from J, with 16 bases between. Germline loops: CDR1 DFQATT, CDR2 SNEGSKA (reference sequence). CDR3 length equals 15 residues.

Points on this clonotype: A read error may be the cause here, since a much bigger clone is one base away. The CDR3 here is CASSLAWSGQGAVVANVLTF. CDR3 nucleotide sequence: TGTGCCAGCAGCTTAGCGTGGTCCGGACAGGGGGCAGTTGTGGCCAACGTCCTGACTTTC. This chain uses TRBV7-2 with TRBJ2-6; 11 nucleotides match TRBD1. V was pared by 0 bases and J by 6 bases, with 13 bases of the junction left unmatched. Germline assignment: CDR1 SGHTA and CDR2 FQGNSA. CDR3 length: 20 residues.

This clonotype was recorded only once. The V and J genes are TRBV11-2 and TRBJ2-3; D is perhaps TRBD1 (6 bases). Gene TRBJ1-5 matches the end of the DNA better, so the J call may be wrong. From germline, CDR1 is SGHAT and CDR2 FQNNGV. The CDR3 loop spans 16 amino acids. The CDR3 here is CASRGLAGGGADTQHF. CDR3 bases: TGTGCCAGCAGGGGACTAGCGGGAGGGGGAGCAGATACGCAGCATTTT.